These 32 T cell receptor beta chains were sequenced from one sample in a study of neurological immune-mediated disorders (dated by TCRdb to about 2019). The library was produced with 5' RACE. TCRdb lists the instrument as Illumina HiSeq 2500. TCRdb took the public reads, trimmed them with fastp at Q25, ran MiXCR for clone calling and kept in-frame beta chains. CDR3 protein sequences are deduplicated, and each keeps its most common genes and DNA. The sample table lists 25,000 to 35,000 distinct CDR3 sequences, about a sixth of them with a count of one. 4.9% of the sample is held by the ten biggest clonotypes. The time point label for this specimen denotes: technical triplicate 3. Sample: CD4+ T cells from blood. The receptors originated from a female donor with HTLV-1-associated myelopathy (HAM/TSP).

This clonotype was seen at least ten times. The genes are TRBV6-5 and TRBJ2-3, with 8 positions matching TRBD2. Germline trimming cut 2 bases from V and 2 bases from J; bases unmatched to any gene: 3. CDR1 MNHEY and CDR2 SVGAGI come from the germline V gene. The CDR3 sequence is 15 residues long. The CDR3 loop is CASSYLAGVTDTQYF. The CDR3 DNA sequence: TGTGCCAGCAGTTACCTAGCGGGTGTCACAGATACGCAGTATTTT.

The V call is TRBV5-1, the J call TRBJ2-2; tentative D call: TRBD1 (6 bases). There are 15 residues in the CDR3. The V end lost 4 bases, the J end lost 2 bases, and 12 bases lay between the germline ends. CDR1 is SGHRS and CDR2 is YFSETQ in the germline V gene. CDR3 region: CASSLQGTNTGELFF. In nucleotides, the CDR3 is TGCGCCAGCAGCCTACAGGGAACAAACACCGGGGAGCTGTTTTTT.

This clonotype showed up many times. V usage is TRBV5-1 and J usage is TRBJ2-3; D tentatively fits TRBD1 or TRBD2 (5 bases each). Germline-derived CDR1 and CDR2 are SGHRS and YFSETQ. V dropped 6 bases and J dropped 2 bases, with 13 bases sitting between them. This CDR3 region has 14 residues. This CDR3 reads CASTPGPATDTQYF. DNA for the CDR3: TGCGCCAGCACCCCGGGGCCAGCCACAGATACGCAGTATTTT.

In this sample, this clonotype turned up many times. J is TRBJ1-1 and V is TRBV12-3 or TRBV12-4, with D uncertain. Trimming took 4 bases from V and 8 from J, leaving 14 bases between them. The CDR3 has 13 residues. The CDR3: CASSSREVLEAFF. CDR3 coding DNA: TGTGCCAGCAGTTCCCGGGAGGTCCTGGAAGCTTTCTTT.

This clonotype was picked up many times. The chain uses TRBV5-1 and TRBJ2-1, with 9 bases that match TRBD2. The CDR3 runs 16 residues. From germline, CDR1 is SGHRS and CDR2 YFSETQ. Trimming removed 3 bases from V and 4 bases from J; junction bases left unmatched: 8. The CDR3 DNA reads TGCGCCAGCAGCTCCGTTGCTAGCGGGGCATACAATGAGCAGTTCTTC. As protein: CASSSVASGAYNEQFF.

This clonotype was counted a few times. V gene TRBV18 combines with J gene TRBJ2-1; perhaps TRBD1 as D (5 bases). Germline assignment: CDR1 KGHSH and CDR2 LQKENI. Trimming removed 2 bases from V and 12 bases from J, with 14 bases in between. The CDR3 is 13 residues long. The CDR3 here is CASSPEAGALQFF. The CDR3 DNA reads TGTGCCAGCTCACCAGAGGCTGGGGCTCTGCAGTTCTTC.

This clonotype was picked up many times. The chain recombines TRBV25-1 with TRBJ1-2; D possibly corresponds to TRBD1 (5 bases). The V end was cut by 1 base, the J end by 7 bases, with 10 bases between. Germline V gene sequence: CDR1 MGHDK, CDR2 SYGVNS. The CDR3 is made up of 13 amino acids. CDR3 loop: CASSELGTFGYTF. In nucleotides, the CDR3 is TGTGCCAGCAGTGAATTGGGGACCTTTGGCTACACCTTC.

In its sample, this clonotype was seen many times. This chain uses TRBV4-1 with TRBJ1-1; weak D call: TRBD1 (6 bases). Trimming pared 4 bases from V and 3 bases from J, leaving 12 bases between. The CDR3 extends over 14 amino acids. Germline assignment: CDR1 MGHRA and CDR2 YSYEKL. The CDR3, as DNA: TGCGCCAGCAGCCTAGACAGGTTGGACACTGAAGCTTTCTTT. Protein: CASSLDRLDTEAFF.

This clonotype was seen only a few times. The chain joins TRBV7-6 to TRBJ2-1; no reliable D call. The CDR3 covers 11 residues. Germline lookup yields CDR1 SGHVS and CDR2 FNYEAQ. V lost 2 bases and J 8 bases, leaving 4 bases between the germline ends. The CDR3: CASSLQDEQFF. DNA of the CDR3: TGTGCCAGCAGCTTACAGGATGAGCAGTTCTTC.

This clonotype was detected ten times or more. Compared with germline, one end of the junction differs, possibly owing to a read error. The chain uses TRBV20-1 and TRBJ2-2, with D possibly matching TRBD2 (7 bases). The CDR3 runs to 15 residues. The V gene's germline CDR1 is DFQATT and CDR2 SNEGSKA (reference sequence). CDR3 bases: TGCAGTGCTAGTCCCGAGGGGGGGAACGCCGGGGAGCTGTTTTTT. Its protein is CSASPEGGNAGELFF.

This clonotype was recorded at least ten times. The J gene is TRBJ2-1, the V gene TRBV6-5, with D perhaps matching TRBD1 or TRBD2 (5 bases each). Looked up from germline, CDR1 is MNHEY and CDR2 is SVGAGI. This CDR3 has 13 amino acids. V lost 8 bases, J lost 8 bases, and 16 bases lay in between. The CDR3 region has the DNA TGTGCCAGCGGGGAGAGGGGTAGGTATGAGCAGTTCTTC. Amino acids: CASGERGRYEQFF.

This clonotype was found many times. The rearrangement uses TRBV4-1 and TRBJ1-4; TRBD1 is a possible D gene (6 bases). Trimming removed 5 bases at V and 8 bases at J, with 15 bases between. The CDR3 totals 14 residues. Germline V lookup: CDR1 MGHRA, CDR2 YSYEKL. CDR3 in amino acids: CASSSGAGVEKLFF. Written as DNA, the CDR3 is TGCGCCAGCAGCTCGGGAGCAGGGGTGGAAAAACTGTTTTTT.

This clonotype rates as medium-sized. The J gene is TRBJ1-1, the V gene TRBV10-3, with TRBD1 as a possible D gene (6 bases). V was cut by 4 bases and J by 2 bases, with 23 bases left in between. The CDR3 runs to 18 residues. Germline assignment: CDR1 ENHRY and CDR2 SYGVKD. CDR3 sequence (DNA): TGTGCCATCAGTGTTTCCACCCCGGGACACGGACAAAACACTGAAGCTTTCTTT. This encodes CAISVSTPGHGQNTEAFF.

This clonotype came up many times. This sequence joins TRBV5-5 and TRBJ1-5; the D is unclear. Trimming stripped 0 bases from V and 0 bases from J, with 7 bases between. This CDR3 is built from 15 residues. Germline V gene data show CDR1 as SGHKS and CDR2 as YYEKEE (reference sequence). CDR3 sequence reads: CASSLGYNSNQPQHF. DNA of the CDR3: TGTGCCAGCAGCTTGGGGTACAATAGCAATCAGCCCCAGCATTTT.

Ten or more counts support this clonotype. The genes are TRBV7-2 and TRBJ2-3; 7 bases agree with TRBD1. V trimming: 4 bases; J trimming: 4 bases; junction bases outside the gene matches: 11. The CDR3 is 16 residues long. Germline CDR1 and CDR2: SGHTA and FQGNSA. The CDR3 DNA is TGTGCCAGCAGCTATTCCCCGACAGGGTTCCCAGATACGCAGTATTTT. Protein: CASSYSPTGFPDTQYF.

This clonotype was found many times. The rearrangement uses TRBV6-5 and TRBJ2-7, with 10 bases lining up with TRBD2. Germline trimming cut 0 bases from V and 3 bases from J; bases unmatched to any gene: 5. The CDR3 is 16 amino acids. CDR1 is MNHEY, CDR2 SVGAGI, per germline. The DNA for the CDR3 is TGTGCCAGCAGTTACTCGTCGCCTAGCGGGAGCTACGAGCAGTACTTC. The encoded protein is CASSYSSPSGSYEQYF.

This clonotype has at least ten counts. The chain has TRBV20-1 and TRBJ2-1, with 9 bases identical to TRBD2. Per germline, CDR1 DFQATT and CDR2 SNEGSKA (reference sequence). V lost 6 bases, J lost 3 bases, and 9 bases stayed unmatched. This CDR3 spans 15 amino acids. CDR3: CSAEIAGAVYNEQFF. The CDR3, as DNA: TGCAGTGCCGAAATAGCGGGAGCGGTCTACAATGAGCAGTTCTTC.

The rearrangement uses TRBV20-1 and TRBJ1-4; 7 nucleotides match TRBD1. CDR1 and CDR2 from the germline V gene are DFQATT and SNEGSKA (reference sequence). With V trimmed by 5 bases and J by 8 bases, 14 bases remained unmatched. The CDR3 has 15 amino acids. CDR3 coding DNA: TGCAGTGCTGTGGAAAATGGACAGGCTCAAGAAAAACTGTTTTTT. Protein product: CSAVENGQAQEKLFF.

This chain uses TRBV20-1 with TRBJ2-7, with D perhaps matching TRBD1 (5 bases). The V gene lost 5 bases and the J gene lost 2 bases, with 10 bases spanning the gap. CDR3 length: 12 amino acids. Germline CDR1 and CDR2: DFQATT and SNEGSKA (reference sequence). The CDR3 sequence is CSADTGTYEQYF. The CDR3 nucleotides read TGCAGTGCTGATACAGGTACCTACGAGCAGTACTTC.

This clonotype was seen ten or more times. V gene TRBV24-1 combines with J gene TRBJ1-1; D is unresolved. The CDR3 runs to 13 residues. Germline-derived CDR1 and CDR2 are KGHDR and SFDVKD. The V end was cut by 4 bases, the J end by 1 base, with 6 bases between. The CDR3 here is CATSETKNTEAFF. In DNA, the CDR3 is TGTGCCACCAGTGAAACGAAGAACACTGAAGCTTTCTTT.

There are many counts of this clonotype. The chain carries TRBV7-9 and TRBJ2-1, with TRBD2 matching over 8 bases. V shed 4 bases, J shed 0 bases, and the junction held 11 bases outside the gene matches. Germline V lookup: CDR1 SEHNR, CDR2 FQNEAQ (reference sequence). This CDR3 has 18 residues. The CDR3, as DNA: TGTGCCAGCAGCTCCTCCAGGGGTAGCGGGACCTCCTACAATGAGCAGTTCTTC. The encoded protein is CASSSSRGSGTSYNEQFF. Full variable domain (remainder filled in from reference TRBV7-9 and TRBJ2-1): DTGVSQNPRHKITKRGQNVTFRCDPISEHNRLYWYRQTLGQGPEFLTYFQNEAQLEKSRLLSDRFSAERPKGSFSTLEIQRTEQGDSAMYLCASSSSRGSGTSYNEQFFGPGTRLTVL.

This clonotype was detected only a few times. The V and J genes are TRBV11-2 and TRBJ2-3, with TRBD2 as a possible D gene (5 bases). Germline loops: CDR1 SGHAT, CDR2 FQNNGV. Trimming removed 3 bases at V and 4 bases at J, with 8 bases between. CDR3 length: 13 amino acids. The DNA of the CDR3 is TGTGCCAGCAGCTTCGAGGGTTCAGATACGCAGTATTTT. It yields the protein CASSFEGSDTQYF.

This clonotype is labeled medium-sized. The CDR3 region is CASSVGTSGLTDTQYF. CDR3 in DNA: TGTGCCAGCAGCGTAGGGACTAGCGGTCTCACAGATACGCAGTATTTT. The V call is TRBV9, the J call TRBJ2-3, with TRBD2 identical over 10 bases. The CDR3 contains 16 residues. Germline V gives CDR1 SGDLS, CDR2 YYNGEE. Trimming at V came to 0 bases and at J to 2 bases, leaving 3 bases not matched to a gene.

This clonotype was seen ten or more times. V usage is TRBV20-1 and J usage is TRBJ2-2, with 7 nucleotides matching TRBD2. The germline CDR1 and CDR2 sequences are DFQATT and SNEGSKA (reference sequence). The CDR3 runs 14 residues. The V segment lost 4 bases and the J segment 6 bases; nucleotides outside the gene matches: 8. CDR3 amino acids: CSATPGGPAGELFF. The CDR3, as DNA: TGCAGTGCTACCCCGGGAGGTCCTGCCGGGGAGCTGTTTTTT.

In its sample, this clonotype was seen many times. This chain uses TRBV11-3 with TRBJ2-7; D is perhaps TRBD1 or TRBD2 (5 bases each). Germline V gene sequence: CDR1 SGHNT, CDR2 YENEEA. The CDR3 totals 14 residues. Trimming stripped 5 bases from V and 6 bases from J, with 17 bases between. CDR3 sequence: CASSPGRGGGEQYF. The CDR3 coding sequence is TGTGCCAGCAGCCCGGGCCGGGGCGGCGGCGAGCAGTACTTC.

This clonotype was detected ten times or more. The chain uses TRBV5-1 and TRBJ2-3; 10 bases are a match to TRBD1. The CDR3 runs 15 residues. The germline V gene encodes CDR1 SGHRS and CDR2 YFSETQ. The V segment lost 7 bases and the J segment 1 base; nucleotides outside the gene matches: 6. CDR3 bases: TGCGCCAGCTCTAGGGACAGGGGAGGCACAGATACGCAGTATTTT. This encodes CASSRDRGGTDTQYF.

This clonotype was detected ten times or more. The chain has TRBV20-1 and TRBJ2-7; D could derive from TRBD1 or TRBD2 (5 bases each). This CDR3 is built from 14 residues. V was pared by 6 bases and J by 5 bases, with 20 bases between. The germline V gene has CDR1 DFQATT and CDR2 SNEGSKA (reference sequence). CDR3 residues: CSAIPGTSVHEQYF. DNA for the CDR3: TGCAGTGCGATCCCCGGGACGTCGGTCCACGAGCAGTACTTC.

Points on this clonotype: At one end, the junction sequence differs from germline, possibly due to a read error. The J gene is TRBJ2-3, the V gene TRBV7-9, with TRBD2 as a possible D gene (5 bases). The CDR3 sequence is 17 residues long. The germline V gene has CDR1 SEHNR and CDR2 FQNEAQ (reference sequence). The CDR3 bases are TGTGCCAGCAGCGTATACCGGAGACTCTCTAGCACATATACTCAGTATTTT. Amino acids: CASSVYRRLSSTYTQYF.

This clonotype was observed a handful of times. The chain recombines TRBV20-1 with TRBJ1-3; possibly TRBD1 for D (5 bases). This CDR3 has 15 amino acids. The germline V gene encodes CDR1 DFQATT and CDR2 SNEGSKA (reference sequence). V was clipped by 2 bases and J by 3 bases, with 14 bases between them. This CDR3 is CSARLPAGHGNTIYF. The CDR3 DNA is TGCAGTGCTAGACTCCCTGCGGGGCATGGAAACACCATATATTTT.

This clonotype appeared once. This chain connects TRBV2 to TRBJ1-4; D is unclear. V was cut by 1 base and J by 6 bases, with 9 bases left in between. CDR3 length: 14 residues. The germline gives CDR1 SNHLY, CDR2 FYNNEI. The CDR3 DNA reads TGTGCCAGCAGTGAAGGTCTCGTGGATGAAAAACTGTTTTTT. Translation: CASSEGLVDEKLFF.

This clonotype was seen ten or more times. V and J are TRBV5-1 and TRBJ1-1; D ambiguous. CDR3 length equals 13 residues. Germline-derived CDR1 and CDR2 are SGHRS and YFSETQ. V lost 4 bases and J lost 6, with 13 bases in between. The CDR3 region is CASSPGPPAEAFF. The CDR3 DNA reads TGCGCCAGCAGCCCCGGACCGCCTGCTGAAGCTTTCTTT.

This clonotype was detected many times. The chain carries TRBV6-5 and TRBJ1-4, with D unresolved. The germline gives CDR1 MNHEY, CDR2 SVGAGI. The CDR3 extends over 15 amino acids. Trimming cost V 2 bases and J 5 bases, with 12 bases left between them. The CDR3 sequence is CASSYRGGRNEKLFF. DNA of the CDR3: TGTGCCAGCAGTTACCGGGGAGGAAGAAATGAAAAACTGTTTTTT.